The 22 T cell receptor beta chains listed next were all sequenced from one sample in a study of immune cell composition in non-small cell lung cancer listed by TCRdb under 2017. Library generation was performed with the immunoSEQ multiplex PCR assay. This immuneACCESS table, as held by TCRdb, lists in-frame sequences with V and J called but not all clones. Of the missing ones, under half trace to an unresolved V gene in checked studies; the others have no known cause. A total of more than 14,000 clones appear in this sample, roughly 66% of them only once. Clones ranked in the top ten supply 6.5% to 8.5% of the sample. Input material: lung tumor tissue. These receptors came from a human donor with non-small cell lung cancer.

The DNA for the CDR3 is TGCGCCGTCAACTGGTCCCATTCCGGGACTCAAAACACAGATACGCAGTATTTT. It yields the protein CAVNWSHSGTQNTDTQYF. The chain combines TRBV23-1 with TRBJ2-3; tentative D call: TRBD2 (6 bases). TRBV23-1 is flagged as an ORF with uncertain function. V lost 11 bases, J lost 2 bases, and 29 bases lay in between. CDR3 size: 18 residues.

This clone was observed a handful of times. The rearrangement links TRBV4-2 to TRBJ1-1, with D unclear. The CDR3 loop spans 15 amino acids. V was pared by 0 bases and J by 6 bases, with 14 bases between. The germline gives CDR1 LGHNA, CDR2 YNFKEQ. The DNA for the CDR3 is TGTGCCAGCAGCCAAGACAGGCAGAAGGTGGCTGAAGCTTTCTTT. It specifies CASSQDRQKVAEAFF.

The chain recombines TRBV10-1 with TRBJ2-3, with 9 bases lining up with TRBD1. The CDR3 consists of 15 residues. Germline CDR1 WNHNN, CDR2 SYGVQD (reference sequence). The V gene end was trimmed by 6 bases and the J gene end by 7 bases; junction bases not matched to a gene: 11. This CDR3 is CASSQRTGEANTQYF. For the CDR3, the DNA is TGCGCCAGCAGCCAGAGGACAGGGGAGGCGAATACGCAGTATTTT.

CDR3: CASSQGYGSGGKQFF. CDR3 coding DNA: TGTGCCAGCAGCCAAGGCTACGGTTCGGGTGGTAAGCAGTTCTTC. The chain links TRBV4-2 to TRBJ2-1, with D uncertain. This CDR3 contains 15 residues. Germline V gene data show CDR1 as LGHNA and CDR2 as YNFKEQ. V lost 1 base and J lost 11, with 18 bases in between.

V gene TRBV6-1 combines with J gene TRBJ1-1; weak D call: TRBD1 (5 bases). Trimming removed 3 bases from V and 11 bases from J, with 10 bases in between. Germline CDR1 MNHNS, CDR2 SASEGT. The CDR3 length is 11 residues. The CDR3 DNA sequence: TGTGCCAGCAGTGACCCAGGGAGGGCTTTCTTT. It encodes CASSDPGRAFF.

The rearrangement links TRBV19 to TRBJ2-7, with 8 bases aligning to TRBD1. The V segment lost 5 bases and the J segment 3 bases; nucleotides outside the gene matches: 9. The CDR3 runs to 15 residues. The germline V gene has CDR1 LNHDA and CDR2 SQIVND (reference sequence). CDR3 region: CASSPDRGAIYEQYF. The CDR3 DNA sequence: TGTGCCAGTAGTCCAGACAGGGGAGCCATCTACGAGCAGTACTTC.

The chain's CDR3 is CASTLRLAGGPGELFF. The CDR3 DNA reads TGTGCCAGCACTCTTAGACTAGCGGGGGGGCCCGGGGAGCTGTTTTTT. The chain links TRBV4-2 to TRBJ2-2, with 14 positions matching TRBD2. The CDR3 sequence is 16 residues long. CDR1 is LGHNA, CDR2 YNFKEQ, per germline. J lost 6 bases, V lost 7 bases, and 7 bases had no gene match.

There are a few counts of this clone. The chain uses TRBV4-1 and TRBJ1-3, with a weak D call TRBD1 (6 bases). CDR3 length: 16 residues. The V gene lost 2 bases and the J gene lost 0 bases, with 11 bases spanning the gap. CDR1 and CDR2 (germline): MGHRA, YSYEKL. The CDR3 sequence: CASSQTPGDSGNTIYF. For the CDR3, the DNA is TGCGCCAGCAGCCAAACCCCAGGGGACTCTGGAAACACCATATATTTT.

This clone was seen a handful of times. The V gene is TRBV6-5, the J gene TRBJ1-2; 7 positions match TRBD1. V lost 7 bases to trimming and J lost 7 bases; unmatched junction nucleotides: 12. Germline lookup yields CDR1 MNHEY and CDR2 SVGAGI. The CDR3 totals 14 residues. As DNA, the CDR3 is TGTGCCAGCACTACTGGACAGGCGAGGGGTGGCTACACCTTC. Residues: CASTTGQARGGYTF.

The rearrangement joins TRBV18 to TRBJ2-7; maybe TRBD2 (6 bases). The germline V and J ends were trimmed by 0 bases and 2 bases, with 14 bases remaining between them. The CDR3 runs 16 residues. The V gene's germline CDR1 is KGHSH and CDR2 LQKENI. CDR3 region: CASSPPSRSGAYEQYF. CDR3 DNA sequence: TGTGCCAGCTCACCACCTAGTCGCTCGGGAGCCTACGAGCAGTACTTC.

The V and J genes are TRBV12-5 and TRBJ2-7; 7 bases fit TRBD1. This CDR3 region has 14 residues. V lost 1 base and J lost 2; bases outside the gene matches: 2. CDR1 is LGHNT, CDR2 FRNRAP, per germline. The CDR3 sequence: CASGLAGQPYEQYF. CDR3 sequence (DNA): TGTGCTAGTGGTTTGGCGGGACAGCCCTACGAGCAGTACTTC.

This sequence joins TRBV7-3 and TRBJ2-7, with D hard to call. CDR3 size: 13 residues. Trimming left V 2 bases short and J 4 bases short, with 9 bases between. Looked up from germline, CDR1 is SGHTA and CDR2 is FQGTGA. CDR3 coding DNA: TGTGCCAGCAGCTTAGGCCCAAATTACGAGCAGTACTTC. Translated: CASSLGPNYEQYF.

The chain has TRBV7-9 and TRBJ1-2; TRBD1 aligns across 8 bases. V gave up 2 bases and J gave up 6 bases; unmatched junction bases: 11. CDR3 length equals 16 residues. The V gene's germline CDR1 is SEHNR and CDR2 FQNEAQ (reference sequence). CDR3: CASSLQDRAILDGYTF. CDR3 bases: TGTGCCAGCAGCTTACAGGACAGGGCTATATTAGATGGCTACACCTTC.

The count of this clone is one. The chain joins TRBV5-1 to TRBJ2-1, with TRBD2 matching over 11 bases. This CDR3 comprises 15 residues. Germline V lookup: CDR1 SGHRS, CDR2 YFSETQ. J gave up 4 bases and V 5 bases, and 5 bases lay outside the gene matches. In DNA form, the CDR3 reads TGCGCCAGCAGTGAAGTAGCGGGGGGGTACAATGAGCAGTTCTTC. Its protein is CASSEVAGGYNEQFF. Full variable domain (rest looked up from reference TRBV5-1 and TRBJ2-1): KAGVTQTPRYLIKTRGQQVTLSCSPISGHRSVSWYQQTPGQGLQFLFEYFSETQRNKGNFPGRFSGRQFSNSRSEMNVSTLELGDSALYLCASSEVAGGYNEQFFGPGTRLTVL.

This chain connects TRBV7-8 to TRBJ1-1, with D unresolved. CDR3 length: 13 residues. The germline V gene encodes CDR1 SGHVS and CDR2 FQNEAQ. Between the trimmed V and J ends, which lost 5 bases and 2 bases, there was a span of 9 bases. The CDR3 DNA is TGTGCCAGCAGCCCCGGGTATAACACTGAAGCTTTCTTT. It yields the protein CASSPGYNTEAFF.

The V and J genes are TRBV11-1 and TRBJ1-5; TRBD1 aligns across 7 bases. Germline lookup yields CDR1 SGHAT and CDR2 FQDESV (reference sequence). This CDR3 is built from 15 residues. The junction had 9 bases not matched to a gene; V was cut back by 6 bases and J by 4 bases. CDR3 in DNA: TGTGCCAGCAGTGAGGAGGCAGGGGGTAATCAGCCCCAGCATTTT. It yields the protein CASSEEAGGNQPQHF.

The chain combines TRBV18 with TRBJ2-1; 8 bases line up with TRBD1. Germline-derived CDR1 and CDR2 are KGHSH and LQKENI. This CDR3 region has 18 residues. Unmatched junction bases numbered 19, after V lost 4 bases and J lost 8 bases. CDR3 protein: CASSLTGTGPLLQDEQFF. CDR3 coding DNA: TGTGCCAGCTCACTCACCGGGACAGGTCCTCTACTACAAGATGAGCAGTTCTTC.

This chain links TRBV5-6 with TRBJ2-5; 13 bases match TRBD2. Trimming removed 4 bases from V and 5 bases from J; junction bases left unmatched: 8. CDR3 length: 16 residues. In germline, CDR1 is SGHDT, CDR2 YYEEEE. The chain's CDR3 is CASSRTSGGLGETQYF. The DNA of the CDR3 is TGTGCCAGCAGCCGGACTAGCGGGGGCCTAGGGGAGACCCAGTACTTC.

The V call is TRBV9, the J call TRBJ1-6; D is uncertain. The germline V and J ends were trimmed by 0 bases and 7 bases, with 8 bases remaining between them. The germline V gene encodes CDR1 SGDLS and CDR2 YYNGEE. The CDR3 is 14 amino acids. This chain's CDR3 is CASSVVAGNSPLHF. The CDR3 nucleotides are TGTGCCAGCAGCGTAGTAGCGGGGAATTCACCCCTCCACTTT.

CDR3 protein: CASGLVYYEQYF. In DNA form, the CDR3 reads TGTGCTAGTGGTTTGGTTTACTACGAGCAGTACTTC. The chain combines TRBV12-5 with TRBJ2-7; D is uncertain. Germline V lookup: CDR1 LGHNT, CDR2 FRNRAP. The CDR3 consists of 12 residues. V was cut by 0 bases and J by 3 bases, with 3 bases left in between.

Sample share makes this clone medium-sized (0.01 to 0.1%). This chain's CDR3 is CASSLGALTYEQYF. CDR3 bases: TGTGCCAGCAGCTTAGGAGCCTTGACCTACGAGCAGTACTTC. This chain uses TRBV7-2 with TRBJ2-7, with unresolved D. V was clipped by 1 base and J by 2 bases, with 9 bases between them. The germline V gene encodes CDR1 SGHTA and CDR2 FQGNSA. There are 14 residues in the CDR3.

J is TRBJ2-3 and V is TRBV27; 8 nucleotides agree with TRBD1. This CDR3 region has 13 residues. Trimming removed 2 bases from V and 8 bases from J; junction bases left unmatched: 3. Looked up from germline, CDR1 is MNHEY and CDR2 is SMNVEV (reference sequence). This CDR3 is CASSLGQGITQYF. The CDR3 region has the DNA TGTGCCAGCAGTTTAGGACAGGGTATTACGCAGTATTTT.